This TCR beta chain comes out of a study of cytomegalovirus exposure and HLA in healthy donors. The study's findings and limits: Reportedly, HLA-A and HLA-B alleles of most subjects were accurately predicted from TCR beta. Later, an analysis showed that TCR beta chains associated with HLA were more clonally expanded than others that were equally common.

The PCR employed 60 Vbeta primers together with 13 Jbeta primers. The protocol was immunoSEQ multiplex PCR, while the TCRdb copy is restricted to in-frame clones and leaves out a portion. The sample records approximately 150,000 clones, around 82% being singletons. This clone occurred a few times. Its antigen is unknown. The sequencing input was PBMCs. This receptor was taken from a woman aged 45-65 years in good health and CMV-seropositive.

Here the CDR3 reads CASSKAYTSGGARKVAYEQYF. CDR3 DNA: TGTGCCAGCAGCAAAGCGTATACTAGCGGGGGGGCACGAAAGGTCGCCTACGAGCAGTACTTC. The chain has TRBV21-1 and TRBJ2-7; the table's D gene call, TRBD2, was not cross checked with the DNA. TRBV21-1 is described as a pseudogene. The CDR3 sequence is 21 residues long.